One T cell receptor (beta chain) is described in this entry. The sample belongs to a study of shared T cell receptors in the human thymus. Data came from immunoSEQ multiplex PCR; TCRdb stores just in-frame clones and leaves some out. The data hold 600,000 or so clones, with approximately 89% observed a single time. The same data also went into a second study, on human thymus T cells.

This sequence originates from a boy less than two years old with a congenital heart defect. Sequenced sample: thymocytes.

CDR3 residues: CASSLSVQGRSGANVLTF. The CDR3 nucleotides are TGTGCCAGCAGTTTATCGGTTCAGGGAAGGTCTGGGGCCAACGTCCTGACTTTC. The gene calls are TRBV27 and TRBJ2-6; TRBD1 might be the D (5 bases). The CDR3 totals 18 residues. V lost 0 bases and J lost 1, with 13 bases in between. From germline, CDR1 is MNHEY and CDR2 SMNVEV (reference sequence).